The 8 T cell receptor beta chains in this list originate from one sample, sequenced in a study of somatic mutations in cytotoxic T cells in rheumatoid arthritis. Clones were sequenced by immunoSEQ multiplex PCR, and TCRdb holds only the in-frame ones, with some missing. The table shows approximately 14,000 clones, with around nine tenths occurring only once. Material: CD4+ T cells sorted from blood. Every receptor here comes from a man between 65 and 79 years old with rheumatoid arthritis.

The V gene is TRBV10-3, the J gene TRBJ2-5; D is perhaps TRBD1 (6 bases). The J call may be incorrect, as the DNA end agrees better with TRBJ2-7. The CDR3 is 15 amino acids. CDR1 ENHRY and CDR2 SYGVKD come from the germline V gene. CDR3 nucleotide sequence: TGTGCCATCAGTGAGTCTAGGGGGTGGTCCTACGAGCAGTACTTC. Translated, it gives CAISESRGWSYEQYF.

The chain joins TRBV19 to TRBJ2-3; a possible D gene is TRBD1 (7 bases). The CDR3 runs to 14 residues. The V end was cut by 4 bases, the J end by 10 bases, with 18 bases between. Germline V lookup: CDR1 LNHDA, CDR2 SQIVND (reference sequence). The CDR3 loop is CASSTLGGGRAQYF. DNA for the CDR3: TGTGCCAGTAGTACACTAGGAGGGGGCCGAGCGCAGTATTTT. The whole variable domain, filled in from reference TRBV19 and TRBJ2-3, reads DGGITQSPKYLFRKEGQNVTLSCEQNLNHDAMYWYRQDPGQGLRLIYYSQIVNDFQKGDIAEGYSVSREKKESFPLTVTSAQKNPTAFYLCASSTLGGGRAQYFGPGTRLTVL.

The V gene is TRBV10-3, the J gene TRBJ1-3; a weak D match, TRBD1 (5 bases). This CDR3 spans 15 amino acids. V was shortened by 2 bases and J by 0 bases, with 8 bases between the two germline ends. From germline, CDR1 is ENHRY and CDR2 SYGVKD. The CDR3 protein is CAISEGTFSGNTIYF. For the CDR3, the DNA is TGTGCCATCAGTGAGGGGACTTTCTCTGGAAACACCATATATTTT.

The rearrangement uses TRBV29-1 and TRBJ2-5, with TRBD1 as a possible D gene (5 bases). With 4 bases removed from V and 4 bases from J, the gap between germline ends came to 10 bases. Looked up from germline, CDR1 is SQVTM and CDR2 is ANQGSEA. The CDR3 is 12 residues long. CDR3 coding DNA: TGCAGCGTTGTCAGGGCGGCAGAGACCCAGTACTTC. Amino acids: CSVVRAAETQYF.

The chain joins TRBV6-1 to TRBJ1-5, with 9 positions matching TRBD1. Trimming removed 5 bases from V and 6 bases from J; junction bases left unmatched: 8. Germline V gene sequence: CDR1 MNHNS, CDR2 SASEGT. CDR3 length: 15 amino acids. In nucleotides, the CDR3 is TGTGCCAGCAGTCAAGGGGGGACAGGGACTCAGCCCCAGCATTTT. It codes for CASSQGGTGTQPQHF.

The chain employs TRBV6-5 and TRBJ2-1, with 9 nucleotides matching TRBD1. The CDR3 length is 15 residues. Germline V gives CDR1 MNHEY, CDR2 SVGAGI. The trim removed 6 bases at V and 6 bases at J, leaving 9 bases unmatched. The CDR3 DNA reads as TGTGCCAGCAGGCTTACCGGGACAGGGTCCAATGAGCAGTTCTTC. Its translation is CASRLTGTGSNEQFF.

V is TRBV11-2 and J is TRBJ2-7; weak D call: TRBD1 (6 bases). This CDR3 contains 13 residues. The V end was cut by 5 bases, the J end by 6 bases, with 14 bases between. CDR1 is SGHAT, CDR2 FQNNGV, per germline. The CDR3 DNA is TGTGCCAGCAGCGCTTCTACAGGGCTCGAGCAGTACTTC. Translated: CASSASTGLEQYF.

This chain joins TRBV7-9 and TRBJ2-1; TRBD1 aligns across 8 bases. CDR3 length equals 14 residues. With V trimmed by 5 bases and J by 3 bases, 3 bases remained unmatched. Per germline, CDR1 SEHNR and CDR2 FQNEAQ (reference sequence). Written as DNA, the CDR3 is TGTGCCAGCAGCCACGGACAGGGCTACAATGAGCAGTTCTTC. It codes for CASSHGQGYNEQFF.